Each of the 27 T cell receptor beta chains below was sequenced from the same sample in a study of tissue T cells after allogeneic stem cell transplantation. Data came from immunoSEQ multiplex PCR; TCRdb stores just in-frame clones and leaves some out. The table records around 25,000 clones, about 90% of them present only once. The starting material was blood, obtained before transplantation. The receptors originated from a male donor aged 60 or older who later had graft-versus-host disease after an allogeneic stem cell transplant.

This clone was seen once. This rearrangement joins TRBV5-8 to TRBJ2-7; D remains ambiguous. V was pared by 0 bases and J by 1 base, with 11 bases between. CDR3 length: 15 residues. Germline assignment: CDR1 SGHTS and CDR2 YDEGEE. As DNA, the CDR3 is TGTGCCAGCAGCTTGGGTTCCCGACATTCCTACGAGCAGTACTTC. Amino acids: CASSLGSRHSYEQYF. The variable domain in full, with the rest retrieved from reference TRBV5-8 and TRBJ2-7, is EAGVTQSPTHLIKTRGQQATLRCSPISGHTSVYWYQQALGLGLQFLLWYDEGEERNRGNFPPRFSGRQFPNYSSELNVNALELEDSALYLCASSLGSRHSYEQYFGPGTRLTVT.

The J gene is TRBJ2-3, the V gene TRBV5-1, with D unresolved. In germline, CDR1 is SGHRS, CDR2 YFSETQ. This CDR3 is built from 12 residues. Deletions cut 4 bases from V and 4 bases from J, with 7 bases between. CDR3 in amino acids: CASSRSSDTQYF. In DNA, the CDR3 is TGCGCCAGCAGCCGGTCGTCAGATACGCAGTATTTT.

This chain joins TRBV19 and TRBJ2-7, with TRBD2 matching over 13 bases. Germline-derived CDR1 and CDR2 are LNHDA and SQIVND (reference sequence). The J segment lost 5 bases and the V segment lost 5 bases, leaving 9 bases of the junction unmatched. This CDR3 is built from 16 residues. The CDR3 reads CASSGGLAGVGDEQYF. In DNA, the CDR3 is TGTGCCAGTAGTGGTGGACTAGCGGGAGTTGGCGACGAGCAGTACTTC.

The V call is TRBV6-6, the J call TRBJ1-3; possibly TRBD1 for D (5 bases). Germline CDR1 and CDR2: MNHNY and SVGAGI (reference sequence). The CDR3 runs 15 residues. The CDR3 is CTLGVSPIWGNTIYF. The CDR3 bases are TGTACACTGGGGGTTTCACCCATCTGGGGAAACACCATATATTTT.

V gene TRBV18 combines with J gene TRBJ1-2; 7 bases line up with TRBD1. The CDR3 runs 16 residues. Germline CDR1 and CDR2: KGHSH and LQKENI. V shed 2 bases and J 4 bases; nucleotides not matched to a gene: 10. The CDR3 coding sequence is TGTGCCAGCTCACCATCACACAGGGGAAGCGTCTATGGCTACACCTTC. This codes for CASSPSHRGSVYGYTF.

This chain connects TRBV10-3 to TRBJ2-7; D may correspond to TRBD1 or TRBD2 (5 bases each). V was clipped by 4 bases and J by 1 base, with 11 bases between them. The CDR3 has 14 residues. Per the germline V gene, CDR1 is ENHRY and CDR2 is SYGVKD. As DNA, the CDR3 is TGTGCCATCAGTGGCAGTGGGGGATCCTACGAGCAGTACTTC. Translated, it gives CAISGSGGSYEQYF.

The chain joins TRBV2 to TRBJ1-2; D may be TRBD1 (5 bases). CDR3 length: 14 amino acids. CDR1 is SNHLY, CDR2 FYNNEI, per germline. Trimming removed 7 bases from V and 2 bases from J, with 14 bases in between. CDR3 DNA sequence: TGTGCCAGCAATCGGGACGGACAAAACTATGGCTACACCTTC. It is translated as CASNRDGQNYGYTF.

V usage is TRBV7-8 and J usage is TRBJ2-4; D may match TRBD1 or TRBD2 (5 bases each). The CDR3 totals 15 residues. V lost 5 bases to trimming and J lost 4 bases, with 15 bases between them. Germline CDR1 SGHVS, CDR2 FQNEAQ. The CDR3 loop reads CASSLDGAVKNIQYF. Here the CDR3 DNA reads TGTGCCAGCAGCCTGGACGGGGCAGTAAAAAACATTCAGTACTTC.

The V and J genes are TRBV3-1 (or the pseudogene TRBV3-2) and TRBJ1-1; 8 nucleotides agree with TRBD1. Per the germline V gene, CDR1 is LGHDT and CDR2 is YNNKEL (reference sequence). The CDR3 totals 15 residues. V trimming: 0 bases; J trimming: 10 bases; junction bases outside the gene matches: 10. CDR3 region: CASSQELVSRGRAFF. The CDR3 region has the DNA TGTGCCAGCAGCCAAGAGCTGGTCAGCAGGGGGCGAGCTTTCTTT.

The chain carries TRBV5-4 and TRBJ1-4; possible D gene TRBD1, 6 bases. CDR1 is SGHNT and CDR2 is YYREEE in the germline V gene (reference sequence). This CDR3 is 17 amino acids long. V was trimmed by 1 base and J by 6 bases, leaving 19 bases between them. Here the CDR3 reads CASSLRDTRTGYEKLFF. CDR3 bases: TGTGCCAGCAGCTTGAGGGACACCCGGACGGGATATGAAAAACTGTTTTTT.

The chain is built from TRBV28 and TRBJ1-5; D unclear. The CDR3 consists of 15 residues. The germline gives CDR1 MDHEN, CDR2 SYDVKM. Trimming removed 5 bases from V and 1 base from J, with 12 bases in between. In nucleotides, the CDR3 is TGTGCCAGCAGTCGAGAGATGGGAAGCAATCAGCCCCAGCATTTT. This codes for CASSREMGSNQPQHF.

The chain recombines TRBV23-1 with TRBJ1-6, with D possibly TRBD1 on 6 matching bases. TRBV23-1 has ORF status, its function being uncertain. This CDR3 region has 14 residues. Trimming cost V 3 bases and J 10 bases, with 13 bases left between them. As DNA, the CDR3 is TGCGCCAGCAGTCATACAGGGTCGTGGTCACCCCTCCACTTT. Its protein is CASSHTGSWSPLHF.

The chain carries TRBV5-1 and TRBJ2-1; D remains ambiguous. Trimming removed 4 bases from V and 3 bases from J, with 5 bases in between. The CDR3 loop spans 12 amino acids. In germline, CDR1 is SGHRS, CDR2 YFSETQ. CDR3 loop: CASSPNYNEQFF. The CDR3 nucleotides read TGCGCCAGCAGCCCCAACTACAATGAGCAGTTCTTC.

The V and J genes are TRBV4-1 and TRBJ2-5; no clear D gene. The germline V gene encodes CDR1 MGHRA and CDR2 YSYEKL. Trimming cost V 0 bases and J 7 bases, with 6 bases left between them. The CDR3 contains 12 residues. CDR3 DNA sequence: TGCGCCAGCAGCCAAGAGCTGGGGACCCAGTACTTC. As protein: CASSQELGTQYF.

CDR3 bases: TGTGCCAGCAGCTATACTAGCGGAAGCACAGATACGCAGTATTTT. Translating it yields CASSYTSGSTDTQYF. The chain is built from TRBV11-2 and TRBJ2-3; 8 nucleotides match TRBD2. The CDR3 has 15 amino acids. Trimming cost V 4 bases and J 0 bases; bases outside gene matches: 3. Germline loops: CDR1 SGHAT, CDR2 FQNNGV.

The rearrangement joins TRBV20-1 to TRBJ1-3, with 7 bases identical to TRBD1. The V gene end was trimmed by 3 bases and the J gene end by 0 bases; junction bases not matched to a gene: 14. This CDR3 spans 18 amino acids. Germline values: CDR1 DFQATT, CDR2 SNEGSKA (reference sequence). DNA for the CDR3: TGCAGTGCTAGTATACAGGGGATAGGGGACAGCTCTGGAAACACCATATATTTT. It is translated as CSASIQGIGDSSGNTIYF.

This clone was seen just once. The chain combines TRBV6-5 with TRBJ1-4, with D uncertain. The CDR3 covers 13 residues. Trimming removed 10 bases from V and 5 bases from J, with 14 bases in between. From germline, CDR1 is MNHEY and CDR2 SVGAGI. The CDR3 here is CATVPPINEKLFF. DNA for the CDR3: TGTGCCACCGTTCCCCCAATCAATGAAAAACTGTTTTTT.

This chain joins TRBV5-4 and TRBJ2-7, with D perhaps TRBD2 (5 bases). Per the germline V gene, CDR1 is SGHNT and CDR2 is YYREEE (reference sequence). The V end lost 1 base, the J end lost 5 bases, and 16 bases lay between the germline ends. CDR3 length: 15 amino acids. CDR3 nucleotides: TGTGCCAGCAGCTTGATGTCCAGCGGACCACACGAGCAGTACTTC. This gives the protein CASSLMSSGPHEQYF.

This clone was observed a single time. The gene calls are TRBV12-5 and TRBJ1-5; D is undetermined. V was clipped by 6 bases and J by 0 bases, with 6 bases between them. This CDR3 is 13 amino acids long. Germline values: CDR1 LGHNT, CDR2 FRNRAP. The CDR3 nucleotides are TGTGCTAGTGGGGTGAGTAGCAATCAGCCCCAGCATTTT. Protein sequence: CASGVSSNQPQHF. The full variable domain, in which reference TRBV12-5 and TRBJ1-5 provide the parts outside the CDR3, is DARVTQTPRHKVTEMGQEVTMRCQPILGHNTVFWYRQTMMQGLELLAYFRNRAPLDDSGMPKDRFSAEMPDATLATLKIQPSEPRDSAVYFCASGVSSNQPQHFGDGTRLSIL.

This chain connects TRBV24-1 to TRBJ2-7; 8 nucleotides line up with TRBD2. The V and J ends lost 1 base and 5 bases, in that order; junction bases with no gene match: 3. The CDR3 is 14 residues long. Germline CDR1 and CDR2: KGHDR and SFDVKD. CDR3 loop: CATSDFGGDHEQYF. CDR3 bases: TGTGCCACCAGTGATTTCGGGGGGGACCACGAGCAGTACTTC.

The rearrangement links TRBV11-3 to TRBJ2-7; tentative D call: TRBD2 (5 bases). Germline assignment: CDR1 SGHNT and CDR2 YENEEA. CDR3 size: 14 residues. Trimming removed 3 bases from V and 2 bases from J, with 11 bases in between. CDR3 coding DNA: TGTGCCAGCAGCTTGGGCCCCGGGACCTACGAGCAGTACTTC. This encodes CASSLGPGTYEQYF.

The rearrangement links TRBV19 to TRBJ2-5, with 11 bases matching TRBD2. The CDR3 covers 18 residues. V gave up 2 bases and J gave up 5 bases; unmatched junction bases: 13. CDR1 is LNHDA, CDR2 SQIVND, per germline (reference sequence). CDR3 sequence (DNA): TGTGCCAGTAGTATACCACTAGCGGGAGAAGGGATTGGGGAGACCCAGTACTTC. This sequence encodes CASSIPLAGEGIGETQYF.

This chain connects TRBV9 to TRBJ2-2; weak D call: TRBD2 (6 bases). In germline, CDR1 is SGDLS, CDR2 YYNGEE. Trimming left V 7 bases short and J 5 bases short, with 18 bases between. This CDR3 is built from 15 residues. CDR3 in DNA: TGTGCCAGCGGGGGGAACCCACCTGGGACCGGGGAGCTGTTTTTT. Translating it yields CASGGNPPGTGELFF.

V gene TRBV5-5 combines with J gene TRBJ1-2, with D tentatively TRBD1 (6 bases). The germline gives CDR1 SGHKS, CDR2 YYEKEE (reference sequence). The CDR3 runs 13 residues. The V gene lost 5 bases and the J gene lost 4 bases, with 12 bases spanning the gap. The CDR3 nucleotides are TGTGCCAGCAGACATGACAGGCTCTATGGCTACACCTTC. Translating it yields CASRHDRLYGYTF.

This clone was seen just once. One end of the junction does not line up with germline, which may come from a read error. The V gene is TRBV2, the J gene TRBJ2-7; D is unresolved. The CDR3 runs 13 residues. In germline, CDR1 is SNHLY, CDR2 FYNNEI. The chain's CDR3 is CATKPGRSSEQYF. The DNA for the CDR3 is TGTGCCACGAAACCGGGCCGTTCCTCCGAGCAGTACTTC.

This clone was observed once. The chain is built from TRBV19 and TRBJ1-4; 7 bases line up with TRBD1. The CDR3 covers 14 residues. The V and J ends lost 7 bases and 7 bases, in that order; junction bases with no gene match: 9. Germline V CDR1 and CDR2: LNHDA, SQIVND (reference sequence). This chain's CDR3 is CASTGTARGEKLFF. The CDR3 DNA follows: TGTGCCAGTACCGGGACAGCCAGGGGTGAAAAACTGTTTTTT. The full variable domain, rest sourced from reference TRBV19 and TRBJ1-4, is DGGITQSPKYLFRKEGQNVTLSCEQNLNHDAMYWYRQDPGQGLRLIYYSQIVNDFQKGDIAEGYSVSREKKESFPLTVTSAQKNPTAFYLCASTGTARGEKLFFGSGTQLSVL.

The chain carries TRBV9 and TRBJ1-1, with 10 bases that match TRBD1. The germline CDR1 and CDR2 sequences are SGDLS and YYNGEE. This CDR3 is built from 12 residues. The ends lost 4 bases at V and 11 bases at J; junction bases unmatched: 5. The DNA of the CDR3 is TGTGCCAGCAGCACCGGGACAGGGGATGCTTTCTTT. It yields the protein CASSTGTGDAFF.